Below, 23 T cell receptor beta chains from the same sample are listed, as sequenced in a study of cytomegalovirus exposure and HLA in healthy donors. Produced via immunoSEQ multiplex PCR; TCRdb's table is partial and in-frame only. The repertoire has under 140,000 clones, over 75% of them found once; the top ten carry approximately 1.4%. The sequencing sample was made of PBMCs. These receptors were taken from a woman in her twenties or thirties in good health and CMV-seropositive.

The chain recombines TRBV27 with TRBJ2-3; unclear D gene. Germline assignment: CDR1 MNHEY and CDR2 SMNVEV (reference sequence). Trimming removed 3 bases at V and 5 bases at J, with 9 bases between. This CDR3 has 13 amino acids. The chain's CDR3 is CASSFSIVDTQYF. CDR3 DNA sequence: TGTGCCAGCAGTTTTTCCATAGTAGATACGCAGTATTTT.

This rearrangement joins TRBV4-3 to TRBJ2-7, with 12 bases that match TRBD2. Germline V gene sequence: CDR1 LGHNA, CDR2 YSLEER. CDR3 size: 16 residues. With 0 bases clipped from V and 4 bases from J, the junction kept 4 bases outside the gene matches. DNA for the CDR3: TGCGCCAGCAGCCAAGATACAACTAGCGGGAGGTACGAGCAGTACTTC. Residues: CASSQDTTSGRYEQYF.

The rearrangement links TRBV7-5 to TRBJ2-3; the table gives TRBD1 as D, unverified against the DNA. TRBV7-5 is given as a pseudogene. The CDR3 sequence is 13 residues long. As DNA, the CDR3 is TGTGCCAGAAGCAGCAGGGGGCAAGATACGCAGTATTTT. Its protein product is CARSSRGQDTQYF.

The V and J genes are TRBV7-9 and TRBJ1-5; no definite D call. Germline assignment: CDR1 SEHNR and CDR2 FQNEAQ (reference sequence). V lost 7 bases and J lost 5, with 15 bases in between. This CDR3 is 14 amino acids long. CDR3 bases: TGTGCCAGCACCGCCGGAGACGGATATCAGCCCCAGCATTTT. This translates into CASTAGDGYQPQHF.

CDR3 in DNA: TGCGCCAGCAGCCCAGCGGGAGTCCACACCGGGGAGCTGTTTTTT. Translating it yields CASSPAGVHTGELFF. This rearrangement joins TRBV5-1 to TRBJ2-2, with 8 bases identical to TRBD2. The CDR3 loop spans 15 amino acids. With V trimmed by 4 bases and J by 3 bases, 5 bases remained unmatched. CDR1 SGHRS and CDR2 YFSETQ come from the germline V gene.

This clone appeared a few times. This rearrangement joins TRBV6-6 to TRBJ1-2; a possible D gene is TRBD1 (6 bases). The V end was cut by 7 bases, the J end by 3 bases, with 18 bases between. Germline-derived CDR1 and CDR2 are MNHNY and SVGAGI (reference sequence). The CDR3 has 15 amino acids. The CDR3 spells CASNLPQGRDYGYTF. CDR3 in DNA: TGTGCCAGCAACCTCCCACAGGGAAGGGACTATGGCTACACCTTC.

The V and J genes are TRBV10-2 and TRBJ2-2; tentative D call: TRBD2 (6 bases). Between the trimmed V and J ends, which lost 5 bases and 6 bases, there was a span of 13 bases. Germline V gives CDR1 WSHSY, CDR2 SAAADI. This CDR3 is built from 14 residues. The DNA of the CDR3 is TGCGCCAGCAGTTCGGGGACTCCACCCGGGGAGCTGTTTTTT. Its translation is CASSSGTPPGELFF.

V is TRBV2 and J is TRBJ2-1, with 9 bases aligning to TRBD1. Germline V gene lookup returns CDR1 SNHLY and CDR2 FYNNEI. Unmatched junction bases numbered 6, after V lost 2 bases and J lost 7 bases. There are 15 residues in the CDR3. DNA for the CDR3: TGTGCCAGCAGTGAAATCCAACAGGGGGCAAATGAGCAGTTCTTC. Amino acids: CASSEIQQGANEQFF.

This clone has just one count. The CDR3 coding sequence is TGTGCCAGCAGGAGGAGGGAAAACACCATATATTTT. Its translation: CASRRRENTIYF. The chain combines TRBV2 with TRBJ1-3; D is ambiguous. Deletions cut 6 bases from V and 6 bases from J, with 9 bases between. This CDR3 spans 12 amino acids. Germline V lookup: CDR1 SNHLY, CDR2 FYNNEI.

The chain joins TRBV6-1 to TRBJ2-2; the match to TRBD2 covers 7 bases. CDR3 length: 15 residues. J lost 6 bases, V lost 6 bases, and 10 bases had no gene match. Germline V gene sequence: CDR1 MNHNS, CDR2 SASEGT. CDR3: CASSLGGKPPGELFF. The CDR3 DNA sequence: TGTGCCAGCAGCCTCGGGGGGAAACCTCCCGGGGAGCTGTTTTTT.

The chain combines TRBV5-4 with TRBJ2-3; D gene unclear. The CDR3 consists of 14 residues. Germline lookup yields CDR1 SGHNT and CDR2 YYREEE (reference sequence). V lost 1 base to trimming and J lost 3 bases, with 9 bases between them. The CDR3 spells CASSLTPTTDTQYF. DNA for the CDR3: TGTGCCAGCAGCTTGACACCAACAACAGATACGCAGTATTTT.

This clone was detected only once. Distinct nucleotide sequences in the sample also encode this CDR3. The rearrangement joins TRBV5-1 to TRBJ2-2; TRBD2 is a possible D gene (7 bases). The CDR3 sequence is 15 residues long. Germline assignment: CDR1 SGHRS and CDR2 YFSETQ. Trimming took 4 bases from V and 0 from J, leaving 10 bases between them. CDR3 region: CASSSGTPNTGELFF. In DNA, the CDR3 is TGCGCCAGCAGCAGCGGGACACCGAACACCGGGGAGCTGTTTTTT.

The genes are TRBV27 and TRBJ2-7; TRBD2 matches 14 bases. From germline, CDR1 is MNHEY and CDR2 SMNVEV (reference sequence). V dropped 5 bases and J dropped 6; count of bases not matched to a gene: 6. This CDR3 contains 15 residues. This CDR3 is CASSVTSGGALEQYF. DNA of the CDR3: TGTGCCAGCAGTGTGACTAGCGGGGGGGCCCTCGAGCAGTACTTC.

This clone showed up just a few times. This chain joins TRBV7-2 and TRBJ2-3; TRBD2 aligns across 11 bases. CDR3 size: 18 residues. Trimming took 2 bases from V and 1 from J; bases not matched to a gene: 8. CDR1 SGHTA and CDR2 FQGNSA come from the germline V gene. DNA for the CDR3: TGTGCCAGCAGCTTAATGGGGACTAGCGGCTTCCGCACAGATACGCAGTATTTT. Protein product: CASSLMGTSGFRTDTQYF.

Concerning this clone itself: It is unclear where the CDR3 begins or ends on the DNA, so no DNA is shown, and the CDR3 is as TCRdb lists it. The gene calls are TRBV7-9 and TRBJ2-5; the table's D call of TRBD2 was not tested on the DNA. CDR1 and CDR2 from the germline V gene are SEHNR and FQNEAQ (reference sequence). With termini counted, the CDR3 has 13 amino acids. CDR3 loop: CASSLVGRGTEYF.

V is TRBV4-1 and J is TRBJ1-3; 7 bases agree with TRBD1. CDR3 size: 14 residues. V lost 2 bases to trimming and J lost 4 bases; unmatched junction nucleotides: 2. Germline V gene lookup returns CDR1 MGHRA and CDR2 YSYEKL. CDR3 region: CASSQPGQGNTIYF. DNA for the CDR3: TGCGCCAGCAGCCAACCGGGACAGGGAAACACCATATATTTT.

The chain is built from TRBV12-5 and TRBJ2-4; 7 nucleotides match TRBD1. Germline lookup yields CDR1 LGHNT and CDR2 FRNRAP. V gave up 6 bases and J gave up 8 bases; unmatched junction bases: 10. This CDR3 contains 14 residues. CDR3 amino acids: CASGPGGGADIQYF. DNA of the CDR3: TGTGCTAGTGGCCCAGGGGGTGGGGCGGACATTCAGTACTTC.

This clone has more than one count but fewer than ten. The CDR3 coding sequence is TGCAGCGCTGACAGGGAGAACACTGAAGCTTTCTTT. Translating it yields CSADRENTEAFF. The chain has TRBV29-1 and TRBJ1-1; the match to TRBD1 covers 7 bases. V shed 7 bases, J shed 1 base, and the junction held 3 bases outside the gene matches. CDR1 SQVTM and CDR2 ANQGSEA come from the germline V gene. The length of the CDR3 is 12 residues.

The chain's CDR3 is CASSPQGSLAKNIQYF. The CDR3 DNA follows: TGTGCCAGCAGTCCACAGGGCTCTTTAGCCAAAAACATTCAGTACTTC. The chain links TRBV5-6 to TRBJ2-4, with a possible D match to TRBD1 (6 bases). Trimming took off 5 bases at V and 0 bases at J, with 15 bases between the two ends. Germline CDR1 is SGHDT and CDR2 is YYEEEE. CDR3 length: 16 amino acids.

The chain combines TRBV13 with TRBJ2-1, with 15 bases lining up with TRBD2. The CDR3 consists of 18 residues. After removal of 2 bases from V and 3 bases from J, the junction contained 5 bases not matched to a gene. Germline CDR1 reads PRHDT; CDR2 reads FYEKMQ (reference sequence). CDR3 amino acids: CASSLLGLAGGLYNEQFF. CDR3 nucleotide sequence: TGTGCCAGCAGCTTACTGGGACTAGCGGGGGGCCTCTACAATGAGCAGTTCTTC.

The V call is TRBV5-1, the J call TRBJ2-2, with TRBD2 matching over 10 bases. V shed 0 bases and J 6 bases; nucleotides not matched to a gene: 5. CDR3 length: 16 residues. The germline CDR1 and CDR2 sequences are SGHRS and YFSETQ. The CDR3 is CASSLESSGSSGELFF. CDR3 coding DNA: TGCGCCAGCAGCTTGGAATCTAGCGGGAGTTCCGGGGAGCTGTTTTTT.

The chain joins TRBV30 to TRBJ2-7; D call uncertain. V was clipped by 1 base and J by 1 base, with 17 bases between them. This CDR3 is built from 16 residues. CDR1 is GTSNPN, CDR2 SVGIG, per germline (reference sequence). CDR3 sequence reads: CAWSGKVSRISYEQYF. The CDR3 nucleotides read TGTGCCTGGAGTGGTAAAGTCAGTCGTATTTCCTACGAGCAGTACTTC.

The rearrangement joins TRBV4-1 to TRBJ1-2, with D possibly TRBD1 on 6 matching bases. Trimming took off 1 base at V and 1 base at J, with 13 bases between the two ends. The CDR3 has 16 amino acids. The germline V gene encodes CDR1 MGHRA and CDR2 YSYEKL. The CDR3 protein is CASSQATGTDNYGYTF. Written as DNA, the CDR3 is TGCGCCAGCAGCCAAGCGACAGGAACTGATAACTATGGCTACACCTTC.